These 19 T cell receptor beta chains came from one sample sequenced in a study of shared clonotypes between healthy human individuals. Profiling relied on immunoSEQ multiplex PCR, and the TCRdb table lists in-frame clones only, not all of them. The sample shows fewer than 650,000 clones, 76% of them seen only once. Sequences were obtained from PBMCs. These receptors all stem from a woman aged 40 to 50 in good health. Some clones in this sample may be carry-over from other donors' samples.

This chain joins TRBV6-1 and TRBJ2-3, with D uncertain. With 1 base removed from V and 4 bases from J, the gap between germline ends came to 9 bases. The CDR3 totals 14 residues. Germline V CDR1 and CDR2: MNHNS, SASEGT. The CDR3 is CASSEGSSADTQYF. The CDR3, as DNA: TGTGCCAGCAGTGAAGGGAGTTCAGCAGATACGCAGTATTTT.

In this sample, this clone turned up a few times. The chain is built from TRBV5-4 and TRBJ2-5, with 9 bases aligning to TRBD1. The V gene's germline CDR1 is SGHNT and CDR2 YYREEE (reference sequence). The V gene end was trimmed by 2 bases and the J gene end by 4 bases; junction bases not matched to a gene: 6. CDR3 size: 15 residues. CDR3 sequence (DNA): TGTGCCAGCAGCTTTGCGGGACAGGGATCAGAGACCCAGTACTTC. It is translated as CASSFAGQGSETQYF. Looking up the rest from reference TRBV5-4 and TRBJ2-5 gives the full variable domain: ETGVTQSPTHLIKTRGQQVTLRCSSQSGHNTVSWYQQALGQGPQFIFQYYREEENGRGNFPPRFSGLQFPNYSSELNVNALELDDSALYLCASSFAGQGSETQYFGPGTRLLVL.

The chain has TRBV15 and TRBJ2-7; D gene uncertain. This CDR3 spans 15 amino acids. V gave up 1 base and J gave up 3 bases, with 13 bases separating them. CDR1 and CDR2 from the germline V gene are LNHNV and YYDKDF (reference sequence). CDR3 residues: CATSRVRAAIYEQYF. In DNA form, the CDR3 reads TGTGCCACCAGCAGAGTTCGGGCGGCGATCTACGAGCAGTACTTC.

This clone appeared a few times. The J gene is TRBJ2-5, the V gene TRBV6-7; TRBD2 might be the D (6 bases). TRBV6-7 is treated as an ORF (open reading frame) with a function not yet certain. V lost 4 bases, J lost 2 bases, and 14 bases lay in between. The CDR3 is made up of 15 amino acids. The DNA for the CDR3 is TGTGCCAGCAGTTCGCCGGGACTTTTACAAGAGACCCAGTACTTC. Its protein product is CASSSPGLLQETQYF.

The V gene is TRBV7-2, the J gene TRBJ1-4; no reliable D call. Germline-derived CDR1 and CDR2 are SGHTA and FQGNSA. The ends were cut back, 0 bases at V and 2 bases at J, with 4 bases in the middle. This CDR3 comprises 14 residues. CDR3 sequence reads: CASSLAGTNEKLFF. In nucleotides, the CDR3 is TGTGCCAGCAGCTTAGCAGGGACTAATGAAAAACTGTTTTTT. Full variable domain (remainder filled in from reference TRBV7-2 and TRBJ1-4): GAGVSQSPSNKVTEKGKDVELRCDPISGHTALYWYRQSLGQGLEFLIYFQGNSAPDKSGLPSDRFSAERTGGSVSTLTIQRTQQEDSAVYLCASSLAGTNEKLFFGSGTQLSVL.

The chain uses TRBV5-5 and TRBJ1-1; TRBD1 is a possible D gene (5 bases). The germline CDR1 and CDR2 sequences are SGHKS and YYEKEE (reference sequence). The CDR3 consists of 13 residues. Trimming removed 5 bases from V and 1 base from J, with 9 bases in between. For the CDR3, the DNA is TGTGCCAGCAGTAGACAGCAGAACACTGAAGCTTTCTTT. Encoded protein: CASSRQQNTEAFF.

This clone was seen at least ten times. This rearrangement joins TRBV28 to TRBJ2-5, with D possibly being TRBD2 (5 bases). Germline V lookup: CDR1 MDHEN, CDR2 SYDVKM. This CDR3 has 15 residues. The germline V and J ends were trimmed by 6 bases and 2 bases, with 16 bases remaining between them. The CDR3 sequence is CASRTSWGEQETQYF. Here the CDR3 DNA reads TGTGCCAGCAGAACCTCCTGGGGAGAACAAGAGACCCAGTACTTC.

The chain is built from TRBV4-2 and TRBJ2-7; a weak D match, TRBD2 (6 bases). CDR3 size: 16 residues. Germline CDR1 and CDR2: LGHNA and YNFKEQ. Trimming left V 4 bases short and J 0 bases short, with 16 bases between. CDR3 sequence: CASSPAGRGSSYEQYF. CDR3 DNA: TGTGCCAGCAGCCCGGCGGGGCGTGGCAGCTCCTACGAGCAGTACTTC.

The rearrangement joins TRBV30 to TRBJ2-7, with 8 bases identical to TRBD1. The J segment lost 11 bases and the V segment lost 1 base, leaving 7 bases of the junction unmatched. The germline V gene encodes CDR1 GTSNPN and CDR2 SVGIG (reference sequence). The CDR3 totals 12 residues. In nucleotides, the CDR3 is TGTGCCTGGAGTGGCTCAGGGGGCGTGAAGTACTTC. Amino acids: CAWSGSGGVKYF.

The chain is built from TRBV7-9 and TRBJ2-1, with 10 bases fitting TRBD2. V lost 5 bases, J lost 6 bases, and 10 bases stayed unmatched. Germline V CDR1 and CDR2: SEHNR, FQNEAQ (reference sequence). This CDR3 has 16 amino acids. CDR3 residues: CASSPTLAGVSNEQFF. The CDR3 DNA reads as TGTGCCAGCAGCCCAACCCTAGCGGGAGTAAGCAATGAGCAGTTCTTC.

This chain uses TRBV18 with TRBJ1-2, with 7 bases that match TRBD1. Germline CDR1 KGHSH, CDR2 LQKENI. The CDR3 spans 15 residues. J was trimmed by 8 bases and V by 2 bases; bases with no gene match: 11. In nucleotides, the CDR3 is TGTGCCAGCTCACCAAAAACCGGGACAGCACTGGGCTACACCTTC. Residues: CASSPKTGTALGYTF.

The rearrangement links TRBV5-1 to TRBJ1-4; tentatively, D is TRBD1 (6 bases). Germline CDR1 and CDR2: SGHRS and YFSETQ. This CDR3 contains 15 residues. V dropped 4 bases and J dropped 13 bases, with 23 bases sitting between them. The CDR3 nucleotides read TGCGCCAGCAGCACCGGGACCTGGGAAGGGGGTGCACTGTTTTTT. Residues: CASSTGTWEGGALFF.

V and J are TRBV18 and TRBJ2-7; D is unresolved. The V and J ends lost 2 bases and 2 bases respectively, with 7 bases between them. CDR1 is KGHSH and CDR2 is LQKENI in the germline V gene. The CDR3 has 13 residues. CDR3 bases: TGTGCCAGCTCACCAGCGCGAGCCTACGAGCAGTACTTC. As protein: CASSPARAYEQYF.

The V and J genes are TRBV18 and TRBJ2-7, with D possibly matching TRBD2 (6 bases). Germline V gives CDR1 KGHSH, CDR2 LQKENI. Trimming took 1 base from V and 7 from J, leaving 11 bases between them. This CDR3 is 13 amino acids long. Here the CDR3 DNA reads TGTGCCAGCTCACCACTGGAGGGGTGGGAGCAGTACTTC. Translated: CASSPLEGWEQYF.

CDR3 coding DNA: TGTGCCAGCAGCGTAGCGGAGGCTCAAGAGGGGAACACTGAAGCTTTCTTT. Amino acids: CASSVAEAQEGNTEAFF. The chain has TRBV9 and TRBJ1-1; D is undetermined. CDR1 is SGDLS and CDR2 is YYNGEE in the germline V gene. There are 17 residues in the CDR3. The V end lost 0 bases, the J end lost 1 base, and 16 bases lay between the germline ends.

V gene TRBV4-1 combines with J gene TRBJ2-7, with TRBD2 identical over 12 bases. The J segment lost 0 bases and the V segment lost 3 bases, leaving 9 bases of the junction unmatched. The CDR3 covers 18 residues. CDR1 is MGHRA and CDR2 is YSYEKL in the germline V gene. CDR3 in amino acids: CASSHGGLAGQSSYEQYF. The CDR3 DNA reads as TGCGCCAGCAGCCATGGTGGACTAGCGGGGCAAAGCTCCTACGAGCAGTACTTC.

The V call is TRBV5-4, the J call TRBJ2-2; 7 bases fit TRBD2. CDR3 length: 15 amino acids. V lost 9 bases and J lost 1; bases outside the gene matches: 9. Germline V CDR1 and CDR2: SGHNT, YYREEE (reference sequence). The chain's CDR3 is CATSGGSRNTGELFF. For the CDR3, the DNA is TGTGCCACCTCCGGGGGGAGTAGGAACACCGGGGAGCTGTTTTTT.

The rearrangement joins TRBV7-9 to TRBJ1-4; D gene uncertain. V was cut by 4 bases and J by 8 bases, with 8 bases left in between. Germline values: CDR1 SEHNR, CDR2 FQNEAQ (reference sequence). This CDR3 spans 12 amino acids. The CDR3 protein is CASSWSGEKLFF. The CDR3 region has the DNA TGTGCCAGCAGCTGGTCCGGGGAAAAACTGTTTTTT.

V usage is TRBV7-2 and J usage is TRBJ2-5; the D gene could be TRBD1 or TRBD2 (5 bases each). Deletions cut 1 base from V and 1 base from J, with 10 bases between. CDR3 length: 15 amino acids. Germline V CDR1 and CDR2: SGHTA, FQGNSA. Here the CDR3 DNA reads TGTGCCAGCAGCTTAGGGGCCGGGACCCAAGAGACCCAGTACTTC. Protein sequence: CASSLGAGTQETQYF. Full variable domain (missing parts from reference TRBV7-2 and TRBJ2-5): GAGVSQSPSNKVTEKGKDVELRCDPISGHTALYWYRQSLGQGLEFLIYFQGNSAPDKSGLPSDRFSAERTGGSVSTLTIQRTQQEDSAVYLCASSLGAGTQETQYFGPGTRLLVL.